This T cell receptor (beta chain) originates from a study of shared clonotypes between healthy human individuals. Study as a whole: Donors were a couple of women and a few men aged 18 to 49.

Researchers partitioned CD4+ cells into CD45RA+ naive and CD45RA-negative memory subsets. Replicate PCRs run on sorted subsets employed 200 ng DNA, around 31,000 T cell genomes. Sequenced by immunoSEQ multiplex PCR; TCRdb stores in-frame clones only, minus some. The repertoire holds about 2.4 million clones, with 90% to 95% as singletons. Germline lookup yields CDR1 MDHEN and CDR2 SYDVKM. This CDR3 contains 15 residues. Unmatched junction bases numbered 6, after V lost 2 bases and J lost 6 bases. Sample: naive CD4+ T cells from PBMCs. Subset in this sample: CD45RA+ positively selected. The clonotype originates from a man aged 18 to 30 in good health. Some clones in this sample may be carry-over from other donors' samples. V gene TRBV28 combines with J gene TRBJ2-2; 7 nucleotides align to TRBD2. CDR3 protein: CASSLGAGRAGELFF. CDR3 nucleotides: TGTGCCAGCAGTTTAGGGGCAGGGAGGGCCGGGGAGCTGTTTTTT.